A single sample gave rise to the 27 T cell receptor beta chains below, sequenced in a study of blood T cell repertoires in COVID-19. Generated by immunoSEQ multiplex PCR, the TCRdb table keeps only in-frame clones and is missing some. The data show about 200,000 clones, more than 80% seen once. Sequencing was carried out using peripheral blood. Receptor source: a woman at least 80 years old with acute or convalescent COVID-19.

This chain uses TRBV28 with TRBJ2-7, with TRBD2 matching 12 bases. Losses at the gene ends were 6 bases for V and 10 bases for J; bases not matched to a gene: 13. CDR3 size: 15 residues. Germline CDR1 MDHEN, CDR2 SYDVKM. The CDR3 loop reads CASSSSTSGSFSQYF. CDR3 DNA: TGTGCCAGCAGCTCCTCGACTAGCGGGAGCTTTAGCCAGTACTTC.

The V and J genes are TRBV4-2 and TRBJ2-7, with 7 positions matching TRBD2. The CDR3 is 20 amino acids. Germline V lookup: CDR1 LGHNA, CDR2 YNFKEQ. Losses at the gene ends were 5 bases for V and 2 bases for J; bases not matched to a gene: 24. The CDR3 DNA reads TGTGCCAGCAGCAGGGAGGGGCAGAGCCCAGTTCTAGCGGAGGCCTACGAGCAGTACTTC. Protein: CASSREGQSPVLAEAYEQYF.

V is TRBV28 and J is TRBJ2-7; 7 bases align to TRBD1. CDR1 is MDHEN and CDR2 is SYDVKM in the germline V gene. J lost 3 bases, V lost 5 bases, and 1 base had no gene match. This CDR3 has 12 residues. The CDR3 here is CASSRQGYEQYF. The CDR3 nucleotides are TGTGCCAGCAGTAGACAGGGCTACGAGCAGTACTTC.

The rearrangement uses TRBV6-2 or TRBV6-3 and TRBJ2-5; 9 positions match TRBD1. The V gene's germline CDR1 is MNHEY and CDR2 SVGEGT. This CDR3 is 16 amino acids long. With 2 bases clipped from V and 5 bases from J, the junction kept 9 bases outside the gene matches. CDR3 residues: CASSYDPRQGDETQYF. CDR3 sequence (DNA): TGTGCCAGCAGTTACGATCCGAGACAGGGGGACGAGACCCAGTACTTC.

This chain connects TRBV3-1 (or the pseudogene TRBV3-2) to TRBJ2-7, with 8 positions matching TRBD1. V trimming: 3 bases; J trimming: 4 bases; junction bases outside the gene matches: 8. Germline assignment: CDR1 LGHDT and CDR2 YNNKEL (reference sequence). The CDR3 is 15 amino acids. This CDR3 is CASSHAGQGIYEQYF. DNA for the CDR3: TGTGCCAGCAGCCACGCTGGACAGGGTATTTACGAGCAGTACTTC.

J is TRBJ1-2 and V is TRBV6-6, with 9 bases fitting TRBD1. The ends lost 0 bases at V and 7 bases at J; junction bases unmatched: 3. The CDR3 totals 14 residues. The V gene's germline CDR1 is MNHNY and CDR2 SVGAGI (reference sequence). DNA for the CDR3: TGTGCCAGCAGTTACTCTGGGACAGGGTTTGGCTACACCTTC. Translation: CASSYSGTGFGYTF.

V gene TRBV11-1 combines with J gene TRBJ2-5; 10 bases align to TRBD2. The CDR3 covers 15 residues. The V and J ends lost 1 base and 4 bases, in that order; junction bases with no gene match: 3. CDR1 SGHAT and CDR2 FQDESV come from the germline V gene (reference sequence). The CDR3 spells CASSLGPSGGETQYF. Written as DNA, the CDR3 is TGTGCCAGCAGCTTAGGCCCTAGCGGGGGAGAGACCCAGTACTTC.

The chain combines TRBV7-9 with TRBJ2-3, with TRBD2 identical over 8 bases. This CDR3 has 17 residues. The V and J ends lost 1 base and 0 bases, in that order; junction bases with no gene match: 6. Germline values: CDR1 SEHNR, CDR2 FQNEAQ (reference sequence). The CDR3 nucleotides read TGTGCCAGCAGCTTAGGGCTAGCGGGTACTAGCACAGATACGCAGTATTTT. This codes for CASSLGLAGTSTDTQYF.

CDR3 loop: CATSDSTGSTDTQYF. The CDR3 coding sequence is TGTGCCACCAGTGATTCGACAGGGAGCACAGATACGCAGTATTTT. The rearrangement joins TRBV24-1 to TRBJ2-3, with 7 nucleotides matching TRBD1. V shed 2 bases and J 0 bases; nucleotides not matched to a gene: 1. This CDR3 spans 15 amino acids. The germline V gene encodes CDR1 KGHDR and CDR2 SFDVKD.

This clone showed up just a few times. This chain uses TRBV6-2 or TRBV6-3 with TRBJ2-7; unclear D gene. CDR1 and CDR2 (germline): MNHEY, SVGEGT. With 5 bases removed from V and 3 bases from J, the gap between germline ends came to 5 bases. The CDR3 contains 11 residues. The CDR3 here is CASSQNYEQYF. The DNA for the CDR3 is TGTGCCAGCAGTCAAAACTACGAGCAGTACTTC.

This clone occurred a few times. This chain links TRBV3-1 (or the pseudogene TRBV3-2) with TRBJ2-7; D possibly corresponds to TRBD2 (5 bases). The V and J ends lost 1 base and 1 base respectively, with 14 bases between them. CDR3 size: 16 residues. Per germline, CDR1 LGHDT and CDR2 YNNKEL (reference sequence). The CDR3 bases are TGTGCCAGCAGCCAAGGCAGCCCTAGACTATCCTACGAGCAGTACTTC. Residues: CASSQGSPRLSYEQYF.

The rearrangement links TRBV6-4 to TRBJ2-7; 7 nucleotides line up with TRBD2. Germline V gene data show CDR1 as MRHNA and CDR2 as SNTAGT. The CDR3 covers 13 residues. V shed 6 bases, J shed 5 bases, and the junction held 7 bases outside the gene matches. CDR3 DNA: TGTGCCAGCAGCCGGGACTATGGACACGAGCAGTACTTC. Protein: CASSRDYGHEQYF.

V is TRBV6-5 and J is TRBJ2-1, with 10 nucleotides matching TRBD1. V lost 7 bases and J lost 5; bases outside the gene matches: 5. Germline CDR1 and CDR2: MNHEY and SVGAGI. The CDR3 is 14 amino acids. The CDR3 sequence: CASNSGTGDNEQFF. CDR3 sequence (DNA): TGTGCCAGCAATTCCGGGACAGGGGACAATGAGCAGTTCTTC.

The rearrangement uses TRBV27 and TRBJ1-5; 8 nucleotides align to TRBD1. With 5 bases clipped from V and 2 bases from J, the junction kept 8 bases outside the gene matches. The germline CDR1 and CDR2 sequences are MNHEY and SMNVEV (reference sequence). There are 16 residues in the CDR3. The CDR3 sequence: CASSAGTGGGNQPQHF. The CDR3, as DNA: TGTGCCAGCAGTGCAGGGACAGGTGGGGGCAATCAGCCCCAGCATTTT.

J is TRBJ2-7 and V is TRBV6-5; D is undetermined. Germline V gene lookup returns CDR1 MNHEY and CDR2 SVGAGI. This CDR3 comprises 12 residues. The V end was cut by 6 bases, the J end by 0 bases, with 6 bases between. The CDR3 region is CASSVSSYEQYF. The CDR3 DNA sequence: TGTGCCAGCAGCGTGAGCTCCTACGAGCAGTACTTC.

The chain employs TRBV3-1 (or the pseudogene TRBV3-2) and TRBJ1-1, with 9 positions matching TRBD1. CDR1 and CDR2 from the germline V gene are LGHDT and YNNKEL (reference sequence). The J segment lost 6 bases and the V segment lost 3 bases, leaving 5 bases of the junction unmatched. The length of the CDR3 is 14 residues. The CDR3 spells CASSHAGTGSEAFF. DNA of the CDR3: TGTGCCAGCAGCCACGCCGGGACAGGGTCTGAAGCTTTCTTT.

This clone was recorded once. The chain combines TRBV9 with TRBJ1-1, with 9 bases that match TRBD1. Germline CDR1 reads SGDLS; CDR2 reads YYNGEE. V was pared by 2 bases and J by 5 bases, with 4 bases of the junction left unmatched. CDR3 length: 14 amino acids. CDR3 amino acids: CASSVGDRDTEAFF. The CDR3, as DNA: TGTGCCAGCAGCGTGGGGGACAGGGATACTGAAGCTTTCTTT. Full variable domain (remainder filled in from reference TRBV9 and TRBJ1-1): DSGVTQTPKHLITATGQRVTLRCSPRSGDLSVYWYQQSLDQGLQFLIQYYNGEERAKGNILERFSAQQFPDLHSELNLSSLELGDSALYFCASSVGDRDTEAFFGQGTRLTVV.

The CDR3 spells CAWSVGTSIPGELFF. The CDR3 DNA reads TGTGCCTGGAGTGTAGGGACTAGCATCCCCGGGGAGCTGTTTTTT. V and J are TRBV30 and TRBJ2-2; 9 positions agree with TRBD2. V shed 0 bases, J shed 6 bases, and the junction held 5 bases outside the gene matches. Germline V lookup: CDR1 GTSNPN, CDR2 SVGIG (reference sequence). The CDR3 contains 15 residues.

The CDR3 here is CAISGVSGRTSPYEQYF. CDR3 coding DNA: TGTGCCATCAGTGGGGTCAGCGGGAGGACCTCCCCCTACGAGCAGTACTTC. The V gene is TRBV10-3, the J gene TRBJ2-7; 9 nucleotides match TRBD2. The CDR3 runs 17 residues. Germline CDR1 is ENHRY and CDR2 is SYGVKD. The ends lost 4 bases at V and 2 bases at J; junction bases unmatched: 12.

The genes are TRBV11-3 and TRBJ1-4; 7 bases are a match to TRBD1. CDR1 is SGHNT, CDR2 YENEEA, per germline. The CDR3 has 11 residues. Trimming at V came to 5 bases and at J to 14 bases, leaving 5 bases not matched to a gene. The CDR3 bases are TGTGCCAGCAGCCTGGACAGGATGCTGTTTTTT. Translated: CASSLDRMLFF.

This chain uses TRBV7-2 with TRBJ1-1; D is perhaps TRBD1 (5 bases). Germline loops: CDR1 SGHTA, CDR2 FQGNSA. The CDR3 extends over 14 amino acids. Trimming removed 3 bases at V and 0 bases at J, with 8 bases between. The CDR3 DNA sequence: TGTGCCAGCAGCTTGGGCAGGGTGAACACTGAAGCTTTCTTT. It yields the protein CASSLGRVNTEAFF.

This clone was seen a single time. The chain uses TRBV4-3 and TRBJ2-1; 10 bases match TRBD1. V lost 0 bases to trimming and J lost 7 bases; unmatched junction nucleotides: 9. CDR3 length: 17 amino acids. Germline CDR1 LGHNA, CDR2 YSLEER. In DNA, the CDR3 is TGCGCCAGCAGCCAAGATCTAAGGACAGGGGGGAGGAATGAGCAGTTCTTC. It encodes CASSQDLRTGGRNEQFF.

Here the CDR3 DNA reads TGTGCCAGCAGTTTTCCAGGGGGCGCGGGTGAGCAGTACTTC. It specifies CASSFPGGAGEQYF. The chain recombines TRBV28 with TRBJ2-7; 8 nucleotides line up with TRBD1. CDR1 is MDHEN and CDR2 is SYDVKM in the germline V gene. The junction had 8 bases not matched to a gene; V was cut back by 3 bases and J by 7 bases. This CDR3 region has 14 residues.

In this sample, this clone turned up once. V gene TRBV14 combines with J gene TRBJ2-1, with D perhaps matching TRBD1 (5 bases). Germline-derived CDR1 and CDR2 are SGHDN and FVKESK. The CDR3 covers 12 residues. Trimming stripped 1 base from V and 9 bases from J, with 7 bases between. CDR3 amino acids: CASSQARVEQFF. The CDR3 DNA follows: TGTGCCAGCAGCCAAGCCAGGGTTGAGCAGTTCTTC.

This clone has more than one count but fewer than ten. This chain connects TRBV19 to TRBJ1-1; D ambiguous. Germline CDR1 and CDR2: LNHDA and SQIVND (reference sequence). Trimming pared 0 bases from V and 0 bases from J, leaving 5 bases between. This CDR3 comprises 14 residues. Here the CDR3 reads CASSIDGLNTEAFF. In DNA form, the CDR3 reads TGTGCCAGTAGTATAGACGGTCTGAACACTGAAGCTTTCTTT.

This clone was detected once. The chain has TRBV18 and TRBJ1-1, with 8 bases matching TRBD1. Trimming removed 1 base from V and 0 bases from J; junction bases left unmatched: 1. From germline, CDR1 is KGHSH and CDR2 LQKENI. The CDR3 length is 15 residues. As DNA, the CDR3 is TGTGCCAGCTCACCACTGACAGGGGTGAACACTGAAGCTTTCTTT. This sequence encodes CASSPLTGVNTEAFF.

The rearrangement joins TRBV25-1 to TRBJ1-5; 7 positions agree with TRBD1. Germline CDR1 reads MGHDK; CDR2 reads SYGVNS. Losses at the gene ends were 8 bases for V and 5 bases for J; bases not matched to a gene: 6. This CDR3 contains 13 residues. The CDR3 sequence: CASQKGAHQPQHF. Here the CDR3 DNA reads TGTGCCAGCCAAAAGGGGGCCCATCAGCCCCAGCATTTT.